This T cell receptor beta chain is drawn from a study of blood T cell repertoires in COVID-19. Repertoires were generated with immunoSEQ multiplex PCR, while TCRdb's copy carries only in-frame clones and drops some. Of approximately 240,000 clones listed, more than 70% are singletons. The length of the CDR3 is 15 residues. The germline V gene has CDR1 SGHDT and CDR2 YYEEEE. V dropped 0 bases and J dropped 3 bases, with 9 bases sitting between them. The sequenced sample was peripheral blood. The receptor was isolated from a woman between 40 and 50 years old who had recovered from COVID-19. This sequence joins TRBV5-6 and TRBJ2-2, with D possibly TRBD2 on 5 matching bases. This CDR3 is CASSLGEYYTGELFF. As DNA, the CDR3 is TGTGCCAGCAGCTTGGGGGAGTATTACACCGGGGAGCTGTTTTTT.